Each of the 12 T cell receptor beta chains below was sequenced from the same sample in a study of blood T cells in healthy people across ages. Through a sample-barcoded 5' primer and a J-beta primer mix, a second PCR was run for about 7 to 12 cycles. TCRdb reanalysed the 5' RACE reads using MiXCR and keeps one entry per CDR3 protein. The sample yields approximately 880,000 distinct CDR3 sequences, under 50% seen once. The source material was blood. All receptors derive from a man under 40 in good health.

The V gene is TRBV6-1, the J gene TRBJ2-7, with a tentative D call TRBD2 (6 bases). V shed 10 bases and J shed 2 bases, with 15 bases lying between them. The CDR3 consists of 13 residues. CDR1 is MNHNS and CDR2 is SASEGT in the germline V gene. The CDR3 sequence is CATLATIAYEQYF. CDR3 DNA sequence: TGTGCCACCCTAGCGACAATTGCCTACGAGCAGTACTTC.

The chain is built from TRBV3-1 and TRBJ2-3; no firm D call. Germline V gene data show CDR1 as LGHDT and CDR2 as YNNKEL (reference sequence). V lost 1 base, J lost 2 bases, and 10 bases lay in between. The CDR3 covers 15 residues. The CDR3 sequence: CASSQGYGPTDTQYF. Here the CDR3 DNA reads TGTGCCAGCAGCCAAGGGTACGGTCCCACAGATACGCAGTATTTT.

This clonotype was counted many times. The gene calls are TRBV10-3 and TRBJ1-6; perhaps TRBD1 as D (6 bases). The germline V and J ends were trimmed by 11 bases and 9 bases, with 17 bases remaining between them. This CDR3 has 13 residues. Germline loops: CDR1 ENHRY, CDR2 SYGVKD. The CDR3 protein is CAATVGGGSPLHF. DNA for the CDR3: TGTGCCGCCACGGTAGGAGGGGGTTCACCCCTCCACTTT.

This clonotype was seen only once. The V gene is TRBV20-1, the J gene TRBJ2-3; 11 bases match TRBD2. The trim removed 3 bases at V and 3 bases at J, leaving 2 bases unmatched. The CDR3 has 14 amino acids. The germline V gene encodes CDR1 DFQATT and CDR2 SNEGSKA (reference sequence). The CDR3 is CSASSGGATDTQYF. The CDR3 DNA follows: TGCAGTGCTAGTAGCGGGGGGGCAACAGATACGCAGTATTTT.

This clonotype was seen just once. The J gene is TRBJ1-1, the V gene TRBV28; D gene unclear. V gave up 1 base and J gave up 1 base, with 10 bases separating them. This CDR3 is built from 15 residues. Germline-derived CDR1 and CDR2 are MDHEN and SYDVKM. The CDR3 DNA reads as TGTGCCAGCAGTTTATTCGCACTCCCGAACACTGAAGCTTTCTTT. It encodes CASSLFALPNTEAFF.

The chain uses TRBV4-1 and TRBJ1-1; no reliable D call. V gave up 1 base and J gave up 5 bases, with 11 bases separating them. CDR1 and CDR2 (germline): MGHRA, YSYEKL. The CDR3 has 14 amino acids. The CDR3 DNA sequence: TGCGCCAGCAGCCAAGGGAGACTTGGGACTGAAGCTTTCTTT. Its translation is CASSQGRLGTEAFF.

This clonotype was detected once. The chain employs TRBV6-1 and TRBJ2-1, with D possibly being TRBD2 (7 bases). The CDR3 sequence is 17 residues long. Trimming removed 7 bases at V and 2 bases at J, with 21 bases between. Looked up from germline, CDR1 is MNHNS and CDR2 is SASEGT. CDR3 DNA: TGTGCCAGCACCACCACTAGCGCCGAGGGGGCCTACAATGAGCAGTTCTTC. Encoded protein: CASTTTSAEGAYNEQFF.

The rearrangement joins TRBV3-1 to TRBJ2-3, with TRBD1 identical over 7 bases. This CDR3 comprises 15 residues. Germline CDR1 LGHDT, CDR2 YNNKEL (reference sequence). V was clipped by 3 bases and J by 7 bases; unmatched bases: 10. The CDR3 reads CASSHRQGRIYTQYF. The CDR3 bases are TGTGCCAGCAGCCATAGACAGGGCCGGATTTATACGCAGTATTTT.

This clonotype has just a few counts. This chain links TRBV21-1 with TRBJ2-7; no check of the table's D call, TRBD1, against the DNA was made. TRBV21-1 is recorded as a pseudogene. The CDR3 is 14 residues long. CDR3 DNA sequence: TGTGCCAGCAGCATACGGGACAGCCCCTACGAGCAGTACTTC. This codes for CASSIRDSPYEQYF.

This chain uses TRBV10-3 with TRBJ2-7; D remains ambiguous. CDR3 length: 14 amino acids. The V end lost 6 bases, the J end lost 4 bases, and 16 bases lay between the germline ends. Germline values: CDR1 ENHRY, CDR2 SYGVKD. This CDR3 reads CAISPRSSGYEQYF. In nucleotides, the CDR3 is TGTGCCATCAGCCCCCGAAGTTCGGGTTACGAGCAGTACTTC.

This clonotype was seen a handful of times. The J gene is TRBJ2-7, the V gene TRBV29-1, with D unclear. Germline CDR1 and CDR2: SQVTM and ANQGSEA. This CDR3 spans 12 amino acids. V was clipped by 4 bases and J by 2 bases, with 9 bases between them. CDR3 coding DNA: TGCAGCGTTGCTGACGGTGCCTACGAGCAGTACTTC. Its protein is CSVADGAYEQYF.

Regarding this clonotype: The junction and the germline gene differ at one end; a read error may be behind it. The CDR3 DNA reads TGTGCCGGCAGTTACTCCGGGGACAGGAATAATTCACCCCTCCACTTT. Amino acids: CAGSYSGDRNNSPLHF. This rearrangement joins TRBV6-6 to TRBJ1-6; TRBD1 matches at 8 bases. Germline V gene sequence: CDR1 MNHNY, CDR2 SVGAGI (reference sequence). This CDR3 has 16 amino acids.